This T cell receptor beta chain appears in the sequencing data of a study of human T cells and chemical hapten exposure. Original processing methods: A per-sample median of roughly 96,000 TCRs was observed, with a range of about 20,000 to 690,600. TCRdb called the RACE reads again in MiXCR, with one record for every CDR3 protein. The V and J calls follow TCRdb's processing rather than the paper's. The data show roughly 150,000 distinct CDR3 sequences, with about an eighth seen just once and about 1.4% held by the top ten. The time point is: patch test 2, 6 weeks after DPC sensitization. The treatment: therapeutic diphenylcyclopropenone sensitization with weekly scalp DPC. Researchers extracted total RNA from unfractionated whole blood. The germline V gene has CDR1 MNHEY and CDR2 SMNVEV (reference sequence). There are 13 residues in the CDR3. The V end was cut by 5 bases, the J end by 0 bases, with 7 bases between.

The specimen comprised whole blood, sampled in connection with sensitization to the hapten diphenylcyclopropenone (DPC). The V and J genes are TRBV27 and TRBJ1-1, with D hard to call. The clonotype was recovered from a woman between 50 and 59 years old with alopecia areata. Some clones in this sample may be carry-over from other donors' samples. The CDR3 DNA follows: TGTGCCAGCAGTCCCATCATGAACACTGAAGCTTTCTTT. Residues: CASSPIMNTEAFF.